This T cell receptor beta chain was identified during a study of T cells in Graves' hyperthyroidism and ophthalmopathy. Around 9.8 ml fresh peripheral blood yielded the PBMCs. RNA transcripts yielded amplified TCR beta CDR3 regions. HTBI primers were the set used in a first-round RT-PCR of the TCR CDR3. TCRdb itself ran the multiplex PCR reads through MiXCR, one entry per CDR3 protein. This sample yields around 620,000 distinct CDR3 sequences, of which 16% are seen a single time; 3.5% to 4% belongs to the top ten. This clonotype has a count of ten or more. The germline CDR1 and CDR2 sequences are DFQATT and SNEGSKA (reference sequence). CDR3 length: 13 amino acids. V lost 3 bases to trimming and J lost 8 bases, with 15 bases between them.

This clonotype originated in a woman aged 25 to 39 with Graves' hyperthyroidism. The sample was blood. The chain couples TRBV20-1 to TRBJ2-3; D is possibly TRBD2 (6 bases). The CDR3 DNA is TGCAGTGCTAGTTCCCCGGGAGTGAGTACGCAGTATTTT. It translates to CSASSPGVSTQYF.